The 20 T cell receptor beta chains below all came from one sample that was sequenced in a study of STAT5B mutations in CD4+ large granular lymphocyte leukemia. This table comes from immunoSEQ multiplex PCR, and its TCRdb copy is limited to in-frame clones, with some not included. The sample contains 30,000 to 40,000 clones, roughly nine tenths of which appear only once. Sequencing was performed on CD4+ T cells from blood buffy coats. All receptors come from a human donor in good health.

This chain links TRBV2 with TRBJ1-5; no firm D call. Germline-derived CDR1 and CDR2 are SNHLY and FYNNEI. V lost 6 bases and J 4 bases, leaving 10 bases between the germline ends. There are 13 residues in the CDR3. The CDR3 sequence is CASSPGANQPQHF. Here the CDR3 DNA reads TGTGCCAGCAGCCCGGGAGCAAATCAGCCCCAGCATTTT.

The rearrangement links TRBV6-1 to TRBJ1-3; D is unresolved. CDR1 MNHNS and CDR2 SASEGT come from the germline V gene. This CDR3 is 12 amino acids long. Trimming cost V 5 bases and J 6 bases, with 8 bases left between them. The CDR3 loop reads CASSPDQNTIYF. The CDR3 DNA sequence: TGTGCCAGCAGTCCCGATCAAAACACCATATATTTT.

V gene TRBV29-1 combines with J gene TRBJ2-1; D is unclear. The CDR3 is 15 amino acids. V lost 8 bases and J 1 base, leaving 18 bases between the germline ends. Germline V gives CDR1 SQVTM, CDR2 ANQGSEA. CDR3 loop: CSLSPLGASYNEQFF. The CDR3 DNA sequence: TGCAGCCTGTCCCCCTTGGGCGCATCCTACAATGAGCAGTTCTTC.

The chain recombines TRBV19 with TRBJ2-3; 7 bases fit TRBD2. The CDR3 runs 14 residues. Germline V gene sequence: CDR1 LNHDA, CDR2 SQIVND (reference sequence). Trimming cost V 4 bases and J 9 bases; bases outside gene matches: 10. The CDR3 DNA sequence: TGTGCCAGTAGTAATTTGCGGGAGACGGGAACGCAGTATTTT. Its translation: CASSNLRETGTQYF.

The gene calls are TRBV4-3 and TRBJ1-2; D might be TRBD1 (5 bases). This CDR3 has 13 amino acids. Per germline, CDR1 LGHNA and CDR2 YSLEER. Trimming stripped 3 bases from V and 1 base from J, with 6 bases between. The CDR3, as DNA: TGCGCCAGCAGCCATGACAGTAACTATGGCTACACCTTC. This gives the protein CASSHDSNYGYTF.

The chain employs TRBV7-6 and TRBJ2-7; D is perhaps TRBD1 (8 bases). CDR3 length: 20 amino acids. CDR1 is SGHVS and CDR2 is FNYEAQ in the germline V gene. The V end was cut by 5 bases, the J end by 3 bases, with 32 bases between. The CDR3 protein is CASSPHPRGGLGQGYYEQYF. For the CDR3, the DNA is TGTGCCAGCAGCCCACACCCAAGGGGGGGGCTCGGACAGGGCTACTACGAGCAGTACTTC.

This chain's CDR3 is CASSQDGRSPLHF. DNA for the CDR3: TGCGCCAGCAGCCAAGATGGTCGTTCACCCCTCCACTTT. This chain uses TRBV4-1 with TRBJ1-6, with D uncertain. Germline V gives CDR1 MGHRA, CDR2 YSYEKL. Trimming took 0 bases from V and 9 from J, leaving 6 bases between them. The CDR3 extends over 13 amino acids.

The rearrangement links TRBV2 to TRBJ1-6, with D perhaps matching TRBD1 (5 bases). CDR1 and CDR2 from the germline V gene are SNHLY and FYNNEI. The CDR3 sequence is 13 residues long. The germline V and J ends were trimmed by 4 bases and 12 bases, with 13 bases remaining between them. The CDR3 loop reads CASSGRGEEPLHF. The CDR3 DNA reads as TGTGCCAGCAGTGGTCGGGGGGAGGAACCCCTCCACTTT.

The CDR3 is CSGGSEIETQYF. The CDR3 bases are TGCAGCGGGGGGAGTGAGATAGAGACCCAGTACTTC. V gene TRBV29-1 combines with J gene TRBJ2-5; D is perhaps TRBD1 or TRBD2 (5 bases each). The CDR3 totals 12 residues. Deletions cut 7 bases from V and 4 bases from J, with 13 bases between. CDR1 is SQVTM and CDR2 is ANQGSEA in the germline V gene. The whole variable domain, filled in from reference TRBV29-1 and TRBJ2-5, reads SAVISQKPSRDICQRGTSLTIQCQVDSQVTMMFWYRQQPGQSLTLIATANQGSEATYESGFVIDKFPISRPNLTFSTLTVSNMSPEDSSIYLCSGGSEIETQYFGPGTRLLVL.

The V call is TRBV10-1, the J call TRBJ1-5; the D gene is possibly TRBD1 (5 bases). CDR3 size: 16 residues. The V and J ends lost 2 bases and 7 bases respectively, with 18 bases between them. The germline gives CDR1 WNHNN, CDR2 SYGVQD (reference sequence). The CDR3 reads CASSEGGRRKEQPQHF. CDR3 coding DNA: TGCGCCAGCAGTGAGGGGGGACGCAGGAAGGAGCAGCCCCAGCATTTT.

This clone was detected once. The rearrangement links TRBV27 to TRBJ2-7; D remains unclear. The CDR3 loop spans 15 amino acids. The germline V gene encodes CDR1 MNHEY and CDR2 SMNVEV (reference sequence). Trimming removed 3 bases at V and 0 bases at J, with 12 bases between. CDR3 region: CASSFCGSYSYEQYF. In nucleotides, the CDR3 is TGTGCCAGCAGTTTTTGCGGTAGTTACTCCTACGAGCAGTACTTC.

This clone was recorded only once. This rearrangement joins TRBV5-4 to TRBJ2-3, with a weak D call TRBD2 (5 bases). V was trimmed by 4 bases and J by 0 bases, leaving 12 bases between them. Germline V gene lookup returns CDR1 SGHNT and CDR2 YYREEE (reference sequence). The CDR3 loop spans 15 amino acids. The DNA of the CDR3 is TGTGCCAGCAGCGAACGGGGAACAAGCACAGATACGCAGTATTTT. It translates to CASSERGTSTDTQYF.

V and J are TRBV20-1 and TRBJ2-7, with D unresolved. V was trimmed by 3 bases and J by 5 bases, leaving 8 bases between them. CDR3 size: 11 residues. The germline CDR1 and CDR2 sequences are DFQATT and SNEGSKA (reference sequence). For the CDR3, the DNA is TGCAGTGCTAGTCCGTTACACGAGCAGTACTTC. Residues: CSASPLHEQYF.

This clone appeared a few times. This chain uses TRBV5-1 with TRBJ2-3; TRBD1 might be the D (6 bases). The ends were cut back, 4 bases at V and 6 bases at J, with 15 bases in the middle. The CDR3 extends over 14 amino acids. Germline-derived CDR1 and CDR2 are SGHRS and YFSETQ. The CDR3 spells CASSTGNQGDTQYF. DNA for the CDR3: TGCGCCAGCAGCACGGGCAACCAGGGGGATACGCAGTATTTT.

This chain connects TRBV19 to TRBJ1-2; TRBD1 is a possible D gene (6 bases). The CDR3 has 14 residues. The V and J ends lost 2 bases and 7 bases respectively, with 14 bases between them. The germline gives CDR1 LNHDA, CDR2 SQIVND (reference sequence). The CDR3: CASSITGGAGGYTF. The CDR3, as DNA: TGTGCCAGTAGTATAACTGGGGGCGCCGGTGGCTACACCTTC.

V is TRBV7-3 and J is TRBJ2-1; 9 bases line up with TRBD2. Trimming removed 5 bases from V and 8 bases from J; junction bases left unmatched: 10. The germline V gene has CDR1 SGHTA and CDR2 FQGTGA. The CDR3 length is 15 residues. The CDR3 DNA follows: TGTGCCAGCAGCCCGACAGCGGGAGGAGGCGATGAGCAGTTCTTC. Amino acids: CASSPTAGGGDEQFF.

This chain links TRBV4-2 with TRBJ2-7; TRBD2 might be the D (5 bases). Germline values: CDR1 LGHNA, CDR2 YNFKEQ. Trimming removed 4 bases at V and 2 bases at J, with 18 bases between. This CDR3 spans 16 amino acids. In DNA form, the CDR3 reads TGTGCCAGCAGCCTCGAGCACAACAACGGGGCCTACGAGCAGTACTTC. Translation: CASSLEHNNGAYEQYF.

V and J are TRBV5-5 and TRBJ2-7; 8 bases match TRBD1. The germline V gene has CDR1 SGHKS and CDR2 YYEKEE (reference sequence). Trimming removed 8 bases from V and 0 bases from J; junction bases left unmatched: 7. This CDR3 has 14 amino acids. CDR3 amino acids: CASQTGAGSYEQYF. The CDR3 DNA reads TGTGCCAGTCAGACAGGGGCTGGCTCCTACGAGCAGTACTTC.

The chain links TRBV9 to TRBJ2-1; D possibly corresponds to TRBD1 (6 bases). Trimming took 4 bases from V and 3 from J, leaving 14 bases between them. CDR3 length: 15 residues. Germline V CDR1 and CDR2: SGDLS, YYNGEE. The CDR3 reads CASSPGQTYYNEQFF. In DNA form, the CDR3 reads TGTGCCAGCAGCCCAGGACAGACATACTACAATGAGCAGTTCTTC.

This rearrangement joins TRBV28 to TRBJ1-2; 9 nucleotides line up with TRBD1. The CDR3 loop spans 13 amino acids. V gave up 10 bases and J gave up 2 bases; unmatched junction bases: 5. CDR1 is MDHEN, CDR2 SYDVKM, per germline. CDR3 sequence (DNA): TGTGCCACCCACGGGACAGGGAACTATGGCTACACCTTC. It translates to CATHGTGNYGYTF.